The rows below give T cell receptor beta chains drawn from one sample of a study of T cell repertoires in cytomegalovirus infection. TCRdb passed the reads through MiXCR, listing each CDR3 protein once. The data show around 95,000 distinct CDR3 sequences, 25% to 35% seen once. Which antigens these TCRs recognize remains unknown. The sequencing here drew on CD8+ T cells from cultured PBMCs, taken from culture after CMV antigen stimulation. The receptors come from a human donor in good health (CMV status not recorded). Some clones in this sample may be carry-over from other donors' samples. Both conserved end residues are part of each CDR3. A D gene is named only where the DNA matches it firmly. Clone size is shown for a subset of rows, as once, few, many or a class of expanded clone.

clone size: .; J gene: TRBJ2-1; V gene: TRBV12-5; D gene: TRBD2; CDR3 protein: CASGHGGGAVNEQFF; CDR3 DNA: TGTGCTAGTGGTCACGGGGGGGGAGCCGTGAATGAGCAGTTCTTC
clone size: many; J gene: TRBJ1-2; V gene: TRBV12-3/TRBV12-4; D gene: .; CDR3 protein: CASSSGTFYGYTF; CDR3 DNA: TGTGCCAGCAGTTCCGGGACATTCTATGGCTACACCTTC
clone size: .; J gene: TRBJ1-2; V gene: TRBV27; D gene: TRBD1; CDR3 protein: CASSSGQLANYGYTF; CDR3 DNA: TGTGCCAGCAGTTCGGGACAGCTAGCTAACTATGGCTACACCTTC
clone size: few; J gene: TRBJ2-7; V gene: TRBV2; D gene: .; CDR3 protein: CASSGEGNEQYF; CDR3 DNA: TGTGCCAGTTCAGGGGAAGGAAACGAGCAGTACTTC
clone size: few; J gene: TRBJ2-1; V gene: TRBV4-1; D gene: .; CDR3 protein: CASSPPENNEQFF; CDR3 DNA: TGCGCCAGCAGCCCCCCGGAGAACAATGAGCAGTTCTTC
clone size: .; J gene: TRBJ2-5; V gene: TRBV15; D gene: .; CDR3 protein: CATSTPEARPQETQYF; CDR3 DNA: TGTGCCACCAGCACCCCGGAGGCGAGGCCTCAAGAGACCCAGTACTTC
clone size: many; J gene: TRBJ1-6; V gene: TRBV18; D gene: .; CDR3 protein: CASSPLRGNSPLHF; CDR3 DNA: TGTGCCAGCTCACCATTAAGGGGTAATTCACCCCTCCACTTT
clone size: .; J gene: TRBJ1-5; V gene: TRBV28; D gene: TRBD1; CDR3 protein: CASGTSTGNPDQPQHF; CDR3 DNA: TGTGCCAGCGGAACCTCGACAGGGAACCCCGATCAGCCCCAGCATTTT
clone size: few; J gene: TRBJ1-1; V gene: TRBV7-2; D gene: TRBD1; CDR3 protein: CASSPAGGTEAFF; CDR3 DNA: TGTGCCAGCAGCCCCGCAGGGGGCACTGAAGCTTTCTTT
clone size: few; J gene: TRBJ2-1; V gene: TRBV7-8; D gene: TRBD1; CDR3 protein: CASSLAKQGDYNEQFF; CDR3 DNA: TGTGCCAGCAGCTTAGCAAAGCAGGGGGATTACAATGAGCAGTTCTTC
clone size: .; J gene: TRBJ2-7; V gene: TRBV20-1; D gene: .; CDR3 protein: CSGGRGTQGEQYF; CDR3 DNA: TGCAGTGGCGGAAGGGGCACCCAGGGCGAGCAGTACTTC
clone size: .; J gene: TRBJ2-1; V gene: TRBV30; D gene: .; CDR3 protein: CAWSSRQGSRSYNEQFF; CDR3 DNA: TGTGCCTGGAGCAGTAGGCAGGGGAGTCGGTCCTACAATGAGCAGTTCTTC
clone size: .; J gene: TRBJ2-1; V gene: TRBV28; D gene: TRBD1; CDR3 protein: CASSPDRVSYNEQFF; CDR3 DNA: TGTGCCAGCAGTCCCGACAGGGTCTCCTACAATGAGCAGTTCTTC
clone size: many; J gene: TRBJ1-1; V gene: TRBV7-9; D gene: TRBD1; CDR3 protein: CASSLPNRGTEAFF; CDR3 DNA: TGTGCCAGCAGCTTACCCAACAGGGGGACTGAAGCTTTCTTT
clone size: few; J gene: TRBJ2-5; V gene: TRBV27; D gene: .; CDR3 protein: CASSQNQRPYQETQYF; CDR3 DNA: TGTGCCAGCAGCCAAAACCAGCGCCCGTACCAAGAGACCCAGTACTTC
clone size: .; J gene: TRBJ1-1; V gene: TRBV2; D gene: .; CDR3 protein: CASSSTPGFNTEAFF; CDR3 DNA: TGTGCCAGCAGTTCAACTCCAGGGTTCAACACTGAAGCTTTCTTT
clone size: .; J gene: TRBJ1-1; V gene: TRBV6-5; D gene: .; CDR3 protein: CASSYSKGTEAFF; CDR3 DNA: TGTGCCAGCAGTTACTCGAAGGGAACTGAAGCTTTCTTT
clone size: few; J gene: TRBJ2-1; V gene: TRBV7-2; D gene: TRBD2; CDR3 protein: CASSLERGVAGMEQFF; CDR3 DNA: TGTGCCAGCAGCTTAGAAAGGGGAGTAGCGGGGATGGAGCAGTTCTTC
clone size: few; J gene: TRBJ2-7; V gene: TRBV11-2; D gene: .; CDR3 protein: CASSFTPGHGSYEQYF; CDR3 DNA: TGTGCCAGCAGCTTCACACCGGGACACGGATCCTACGAGCAGTACTTC
clone size: .; J gene: TRBJ1-4; V gene: TRBV5-1; D gene: .; CDR3 protein: CASSTGTVNEKLFF; CDR3 DNA: TGCGCCAGCAGCACGGGGACGGTTAATGAAAAACTGTTTTTT
clone size: many; J gene: TRBJ1-6; V gene: TRBV6-4; D gene: TRBD1; CDR3 protein: CASSPDREISPLHF; CDR3 DNA: TGTGCCAGCAGTCCGGACAGGGAAATTTCACCCCTCCACTTT
clone size: .; J gene: TRBJ1-1; V gene: TRBV27; D gene: .; CDR3 protein: CASSIGTTNTEAFF; CDR3 DNA: TGTGCCAGCAGTATAGGGACAACAAACACTGAAGCTTTCTTT
clone size: many; J gene: TRBJ1-1; V gene: TRBV12-3/TRBV12-4; D gene: .; CDR3 protein: CASSKGTALDFSNTEAFF; CDR3 DNA: TGTGCCAGCAGTAAGGGGACGGCACTGGATTTTTCGAACACTGAAGCTTTCTTT
clone size: few; J gene: TRBJ2-7; V gene: TRBV7-9; D gene: .; CDR3 protein: CASSLAGKTHEQYF; CDR3 DNA: TGTGCCAGCAGCTTAGCCGGCAAGACCCACGAGCAGTACTTC
clone size: few; J gene: TRBJ2-7; V gene: TRBV18; D gene: .; CDR3 protein: CASSPPEAQGNEQYF; CDR3 DNA: TGTGCCAGCTCACCACCTGAGGCCCAGGGTAACGAGCAGTACTTC
clone size: many; J gene: TRBJ1-2; V gene: TRBV7-8; D gene: TRBD1; CDR3 protein: CASSFDRAPNYGYTF; CDR3 DNA: TGTGCCAGCAGCTTTGACAGGGCTCCTAACTATGGCTACACCTTC
clone size: .; J gene: TRBJ2-5; V gene: TRBV10-3; D gene: .; CDR3 protein: CAISESRGGFKETQYF; CDR3 DNA: TGTGCCATCAGTGAGTCGAGGGGGGGCTTTAAAGAGACCCAGTACTTC
clone size: many; J gene: TRBJ1-2; V gene: TRBV12-3/TRBV12-4; D gene: .; CDR3 protein: CASWDTRTYYGYTF; CDR3 DNA: TGTGCCAGCTGGGACACCCGAACGTACTATGGCTACACCTTC
clone size: many; J gene: TRBJ2-1; V gene: TRBV7-2; D gene: .; CDR3 protein: CASSPDRASNNEQFF; CDR3 DNA: TGTGCCAGCAGCCCAGACCGAGCTTCGAACAATGAGCAGTTCTTC
clone size: once; J gene: TRBJ2-3; V gene: TRBV7-9; D gene: .; CDR3 protein: CASSSTGEGTDTQYF; CDR3 DNA: TGTGCCAGCAGCTCTACAGGGGAGGGCACAGATACGCAGTATTTT
clone size: many; J gene: TRBJ2-3; V gene: TRBV7-6; D gene: TRBD2; CDR3 protein: CASSPGLAGGTDTQYF; CDR3 DNA: TGTGCCAGCAGCCCGGGACTAGCGGGGGGTACAGATACGCAGTATTTT
clone size: few; J gene: TRBJ2-3; V gene: TRBV7-2; D gene: .; CDR3 protein: CASSLITDTQYF; CDR3 DNA: TGTGCCAGCAGCCTTATCACAGATACGCAGTATTTT
clone size: .; J gene: TRBJ2-3; V gene: TRBV6-1; D gene: .; CDR3 protein: CASTQQGGGLTDTQYF; CDR3 DNA: TGTGCCAGCACGCAGCAGGGGGGGGGGTTGACAGATACGCAGTATTTT
clone size: .; J gene: TRBJ2-1; V gene: TRBV7-6; D gene: TRBD2; CDR3 protein: CASSLAGGGGNEQFF; CDR3 DNA: TGTGCCAGCAGCTTAGCGGGCGGGGGGGGTAATGAGCAGTTCTTC
clone size: many; J gene: TRBJ1-5; V gene: TRBV12-3/TRBV12-4; D gene: TRBD1; CDR3 protein: CASSASGGAGQPQHF; CDR3 DNA: TGTGCCAGCAGCGCCTCAGGGGGCGCGGGTCAGCCCCAGCATTTT
clone size: .; J gene: TRBJ1-4; V gene: TRBV15; D gene: .; CDR3 protein: CATSRDFETGFNEKLFF; CDR3 DNA: TGTGCCACCAGCAGGGACTTCGAGACAGGCTTTAATGAAAAACTGTTTTTT
clone size: .; J gene: TRBJ2-7; V gene: TRBV7-9; D gene: .; CDR3 protein: CASSNSPYEQYF; CDR3 DNA: TGTGCCAGCAGCAACAGCCCCTACGAGCAGTACTTC
clone size: .; J gene: TRBJ2-1; V gene: TRBV3-1; D gene: .; CDR3 protein: CASSQDSQDPYNEQFF; CDR3 DNA: TGTGCCAGCAGCCAAGATTCGCAGGACCCATACAATGAGCAGTTCTTC
clone size: many; J gene: TRBJ2-7; V gene: TRBV7-8; D gene: .; CDR3 protein: CASSPGTYEQYF; CDR3 DNA: TGTGCCAGCAGCCCCGGGACCTACGAGCAGTACTTC
clone size: .; J gene: TRBJ1-1; V gene: TRBV7-2; D gene: TRBD1; CDR3 protein: CASSPWTGGGWTEAFF; CDR3 DNA: TGTGCCAGCAGCCCGTGGACAGGGGGCGGATGGACTGAAGCTTTCTTT